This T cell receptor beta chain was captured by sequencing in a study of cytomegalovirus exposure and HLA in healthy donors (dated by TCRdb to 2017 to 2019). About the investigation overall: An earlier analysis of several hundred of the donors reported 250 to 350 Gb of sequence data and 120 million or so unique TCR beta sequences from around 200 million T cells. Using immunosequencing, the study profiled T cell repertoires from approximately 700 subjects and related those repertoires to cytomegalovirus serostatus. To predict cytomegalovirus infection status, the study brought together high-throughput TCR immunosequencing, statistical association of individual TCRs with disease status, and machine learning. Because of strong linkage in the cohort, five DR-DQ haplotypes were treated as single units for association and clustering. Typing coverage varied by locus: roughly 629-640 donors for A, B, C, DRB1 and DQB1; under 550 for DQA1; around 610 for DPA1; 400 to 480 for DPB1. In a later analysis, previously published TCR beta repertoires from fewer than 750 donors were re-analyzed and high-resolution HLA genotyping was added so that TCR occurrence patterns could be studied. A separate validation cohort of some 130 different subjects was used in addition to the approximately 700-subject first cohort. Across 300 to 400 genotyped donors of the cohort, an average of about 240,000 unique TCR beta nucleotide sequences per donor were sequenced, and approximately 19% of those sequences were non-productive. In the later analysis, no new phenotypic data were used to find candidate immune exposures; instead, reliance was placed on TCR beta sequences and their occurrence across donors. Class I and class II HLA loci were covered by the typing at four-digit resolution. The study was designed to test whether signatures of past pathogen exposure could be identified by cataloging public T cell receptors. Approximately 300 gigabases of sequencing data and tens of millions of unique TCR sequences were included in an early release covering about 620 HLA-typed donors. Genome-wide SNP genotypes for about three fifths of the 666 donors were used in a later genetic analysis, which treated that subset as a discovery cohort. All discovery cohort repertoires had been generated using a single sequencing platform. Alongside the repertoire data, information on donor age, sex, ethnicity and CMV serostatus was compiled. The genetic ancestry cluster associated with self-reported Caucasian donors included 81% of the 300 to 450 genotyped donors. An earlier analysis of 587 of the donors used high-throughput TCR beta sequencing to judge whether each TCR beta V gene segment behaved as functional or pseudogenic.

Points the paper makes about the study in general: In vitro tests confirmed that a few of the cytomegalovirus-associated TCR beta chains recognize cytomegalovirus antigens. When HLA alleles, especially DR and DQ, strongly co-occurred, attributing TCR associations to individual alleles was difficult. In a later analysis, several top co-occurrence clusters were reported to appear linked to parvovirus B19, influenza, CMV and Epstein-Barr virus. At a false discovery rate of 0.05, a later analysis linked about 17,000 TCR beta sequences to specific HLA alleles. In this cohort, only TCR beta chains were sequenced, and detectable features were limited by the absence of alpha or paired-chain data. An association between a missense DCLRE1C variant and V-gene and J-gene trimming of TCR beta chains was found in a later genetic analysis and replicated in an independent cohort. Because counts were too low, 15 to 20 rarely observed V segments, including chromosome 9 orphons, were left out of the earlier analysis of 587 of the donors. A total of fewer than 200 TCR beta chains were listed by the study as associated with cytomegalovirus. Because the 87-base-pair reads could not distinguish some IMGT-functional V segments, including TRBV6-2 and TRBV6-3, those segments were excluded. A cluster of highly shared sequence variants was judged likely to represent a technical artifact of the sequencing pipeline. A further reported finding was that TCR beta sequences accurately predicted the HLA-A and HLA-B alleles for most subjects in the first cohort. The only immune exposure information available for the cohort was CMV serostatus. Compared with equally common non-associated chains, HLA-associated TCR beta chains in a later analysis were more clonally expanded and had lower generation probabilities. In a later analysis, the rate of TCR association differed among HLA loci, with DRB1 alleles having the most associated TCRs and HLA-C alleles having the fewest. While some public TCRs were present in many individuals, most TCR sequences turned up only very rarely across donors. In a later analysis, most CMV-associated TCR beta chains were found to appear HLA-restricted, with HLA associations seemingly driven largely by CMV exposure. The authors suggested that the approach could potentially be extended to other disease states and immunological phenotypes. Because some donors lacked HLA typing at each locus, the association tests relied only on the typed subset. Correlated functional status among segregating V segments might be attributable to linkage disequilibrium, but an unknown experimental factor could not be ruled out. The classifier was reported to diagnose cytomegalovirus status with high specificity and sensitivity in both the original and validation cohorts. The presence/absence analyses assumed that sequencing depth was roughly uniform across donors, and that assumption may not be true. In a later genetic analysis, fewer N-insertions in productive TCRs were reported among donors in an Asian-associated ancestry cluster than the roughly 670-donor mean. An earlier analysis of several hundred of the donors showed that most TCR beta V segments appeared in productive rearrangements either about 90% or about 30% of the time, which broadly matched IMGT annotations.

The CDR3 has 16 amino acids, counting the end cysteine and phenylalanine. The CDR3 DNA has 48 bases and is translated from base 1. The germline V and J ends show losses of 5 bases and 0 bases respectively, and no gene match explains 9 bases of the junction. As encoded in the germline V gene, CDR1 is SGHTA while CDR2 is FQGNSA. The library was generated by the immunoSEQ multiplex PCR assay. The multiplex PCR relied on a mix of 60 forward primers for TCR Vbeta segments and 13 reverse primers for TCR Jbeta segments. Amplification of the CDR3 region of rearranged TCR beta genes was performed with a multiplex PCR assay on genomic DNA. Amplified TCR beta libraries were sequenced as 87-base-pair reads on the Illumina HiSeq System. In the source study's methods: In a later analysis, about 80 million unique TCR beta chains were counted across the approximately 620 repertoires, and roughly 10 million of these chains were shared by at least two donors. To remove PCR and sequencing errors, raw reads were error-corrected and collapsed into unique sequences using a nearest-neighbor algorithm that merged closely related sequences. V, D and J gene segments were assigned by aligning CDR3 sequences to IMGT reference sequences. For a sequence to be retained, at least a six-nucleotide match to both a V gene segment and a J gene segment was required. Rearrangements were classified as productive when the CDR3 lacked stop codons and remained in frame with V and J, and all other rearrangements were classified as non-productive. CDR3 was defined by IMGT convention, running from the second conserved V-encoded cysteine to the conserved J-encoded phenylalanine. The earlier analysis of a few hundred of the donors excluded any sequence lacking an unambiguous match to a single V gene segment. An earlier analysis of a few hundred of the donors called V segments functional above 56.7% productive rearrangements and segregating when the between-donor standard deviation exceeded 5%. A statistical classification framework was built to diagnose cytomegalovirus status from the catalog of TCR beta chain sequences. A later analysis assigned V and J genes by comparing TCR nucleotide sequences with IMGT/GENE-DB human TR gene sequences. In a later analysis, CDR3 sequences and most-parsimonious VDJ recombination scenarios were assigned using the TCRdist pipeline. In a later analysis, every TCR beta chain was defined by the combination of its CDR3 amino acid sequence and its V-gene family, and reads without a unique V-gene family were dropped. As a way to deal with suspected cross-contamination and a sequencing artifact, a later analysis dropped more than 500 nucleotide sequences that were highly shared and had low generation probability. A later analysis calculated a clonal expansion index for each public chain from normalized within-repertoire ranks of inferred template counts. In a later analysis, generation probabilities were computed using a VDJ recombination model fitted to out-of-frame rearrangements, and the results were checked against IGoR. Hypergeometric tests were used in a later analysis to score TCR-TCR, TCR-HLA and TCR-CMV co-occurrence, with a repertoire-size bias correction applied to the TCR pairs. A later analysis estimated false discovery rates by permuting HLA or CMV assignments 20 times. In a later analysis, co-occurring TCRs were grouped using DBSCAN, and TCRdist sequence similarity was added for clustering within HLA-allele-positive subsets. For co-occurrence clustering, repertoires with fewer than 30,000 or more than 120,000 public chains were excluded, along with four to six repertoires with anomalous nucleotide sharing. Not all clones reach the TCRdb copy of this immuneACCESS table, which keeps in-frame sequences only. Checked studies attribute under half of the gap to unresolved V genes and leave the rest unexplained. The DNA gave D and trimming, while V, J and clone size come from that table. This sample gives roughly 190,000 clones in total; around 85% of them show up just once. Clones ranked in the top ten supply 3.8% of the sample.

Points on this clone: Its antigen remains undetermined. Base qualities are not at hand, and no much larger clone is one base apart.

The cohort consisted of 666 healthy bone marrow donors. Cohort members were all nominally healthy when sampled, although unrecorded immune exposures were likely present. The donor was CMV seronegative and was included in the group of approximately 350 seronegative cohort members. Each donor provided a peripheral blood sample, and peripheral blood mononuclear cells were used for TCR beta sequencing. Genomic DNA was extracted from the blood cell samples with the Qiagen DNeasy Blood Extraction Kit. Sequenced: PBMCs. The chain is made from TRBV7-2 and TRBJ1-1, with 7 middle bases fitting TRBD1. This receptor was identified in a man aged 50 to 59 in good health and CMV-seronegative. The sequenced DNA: TGTGCCAGCAGCCCAGACAGGGTACATATGAACACTGAAGCTTTCTTT. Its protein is CASSPDRVHMNTEAFF.